The 9 T cell receptor beta chains reported below all come from one sample, sequenced in a study of shared clonotypes between healthy human individuals. Produced via immunoSEQ multiplex PCR; TCRdb's table is partial and in-frame only. Of about 800,000 clones in the sample, 96% are singletons; the top ten hold under 0.3%. CD8 cells classed as naive were CD45RO-negative and positively selected for CCR7, excluding terminally differentiated effector memory CD45RA+ cells. The source material was naive CD8+ T cells sorted from blood. The source of these receptors is a man aged 30 to 45 in good health.

The chain employs TRBV28 and TRBJ2-4; 7 positions agree with TRBD1. The CDR3 is 12 residues long. Germline V gives CDR1 MDHEN, CDR2 SYDVKM. Trimming cost V 6 bases and J 11 bases; bases outside gene matches: 7. CDR3 DNA: TGTGCCAGCAGCTCGCGCCAGGGGGTTCAGTACTTC. Its translation: CASSSRQGVQYF.

The chain recombines TRBV14 with TRBJ2-7; unclear D gene. CDR3 length: 15 residues. Looked up from germline, CDR1 is SGHDN and CDR2 is FVKESK. V was shortened by 0 bases and J by 4 bases, with 13 bases between the two germline ends. The CDR3 here is CASSQETLRRYEQYF. Written as DNA, the CDR3 is TGTGCCAGCAGCCAAGAAACCCTGCGTCGGTACGAGCAGTACTTC.

The chain uses TRBV11-2 and TRBJ2-1; D is possibly TRBD1 or TRBD2 (6 bases each). Trimming took off 4 bases at V and 7 bases at J, with 11 bases between the two ends. CDR1 is SGHAT and CDR2 is FQNNGV in the germline V gene. The CDR3 sequence is 13 residues long. CDR3 nucleotide sequence: TGTGCCAGCAGCTCACTAGGGGGGAATGAGCAGTTCTTC. Protein sequence: CASSSLGGNEQFF.

The CDR3 sequence is CASSVGQRILGDTGELFF. DNA for the CDR3: TGTGCCAGCAGCGTAGGACAGCGGATCCTCGGAGACACCGGGGAGCTGTTTTTT. The chain recombines TRBV9 with TRBJ2-2; D could derive from TRBD1 or TRBD2 (5 bases each). Trimming removed 0 bases from V and 3 bases from J, with 18 bases in between. This CDR3 spans 18 amino acids. The germline gives CDR1 SGDLS, CDR2 YYNGEE.

This sequence joins TRBV7-9 and TRBJ2-1, with D unclear. Deletions cut 5 bases from V and 8 bases from J, with 10 bases between. Germline CDR1 reads SEHNR; CDR2 reads FQNEAQ (reference sequence). The CDR3 totals 12 residues. CDR3 region: CASSPGSHEQFF. CDR3 coding DNA: TGTGCCAGCAGCCCGGGTTCCCATGAGCAGTTCTTC.

CDR3 region: CASSQTGMNTEAFF. Written as DNA, the CDR3 is TGCGCCAGCAGCCAGACAGGGATGAACACTGAAGCTTTCTTT. The gene calls are TRBV4-1 and TRBJ1-1; 7 bases line up with TRBD1. V lost 3 bases, J lost 0 bases, and 1 base stayed unmatched. Germline CDR1 MGHRA, CDR2 YSYEKL. This CDR3 comprises 14 residues.

The chain employs TRBV4-1 and TRBJ1-1, with D uncertain. CDR3 size: 15 residues. Trimming left V 1 base short and J 6 bases short, with 15 bases between. Germline assignment: CDR1 MGHRA and CDR2 YSYEKL. The CDR3 reads CASSQVDPVHAEAFF. The CDR3 bases are TGCGCCAGCAGCCAAGTCGACCCGGTACATGCTGAAGCTTTCTTT.

V gene TRBV15 combines with J gene TRBJ2-3, with a weak D call TRBD2 (6 bases). This CDR3 has 16 amino acids. Trimming removed 5 bases from V and 5 bases from J, with 20 bases in between. Germline assignment: CDR1 LNHNV and CDR2 YYDKDF (reference sequence). The CDR3, as DNA: TGTGCCACCAGCCCTGGGATTGGGGGGAGTAAAGATACGCAGTATTTT. It yields the protein CATSPGIGGSKDTQYF.

The rearrangement uses TRBV7-6 and TRBJ2-1, with 8 bases fitting TRBD2. The CDR3 has 17 amino acids. The J segment lost 0 bases and the V segment lost 4 bases, leaving 8 bases of the junction unmatched. Germline V CDR1 and CDR2: SGHVS, FNYEAQ. DNA of the CDR3: TGTGCCAGCAGCTCCCGAGCGGGAGCGAGCTCCTACAATGAGCAGTTCTTC. This codes for CASSSRAGASSYNEQFF. Combining the CDR3 with reference TRBV7-6 and TRBJ2-1 gives the whole variable domain GAGVSQSPRYKVTKRGQDVALRCDPISGHVSLYWYRQALGQGPEFLTYFNYEAQQDKSGLPNDRFSAERPEGSISTLTIQRTEQRDSAMYRCASSSRAGASSYNEQFFGPGTRLTVL.